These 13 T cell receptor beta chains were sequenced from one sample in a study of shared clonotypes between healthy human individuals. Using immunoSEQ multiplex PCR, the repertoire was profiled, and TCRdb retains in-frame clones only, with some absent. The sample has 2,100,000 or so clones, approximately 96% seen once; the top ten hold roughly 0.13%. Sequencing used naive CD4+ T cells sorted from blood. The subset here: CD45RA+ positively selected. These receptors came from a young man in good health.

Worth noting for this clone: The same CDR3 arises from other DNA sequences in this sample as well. The CDR3 DNA reads as TGCGCCAGCAGTTCGGGACTAGCGGGCTACGAGCAGTACTTC. Residues: CASSSGLAGYEQYF. The V call is TRBV5-1, the J call TRBJ2-7; 12 bases map to TRBD2. CDR1 is SGHRS and CDR2 is YFSETQ in the germline V gene. The CDR3 runs to 14 residues. V was clipped by 5 bases and J by 3 bases; unmatched bases: 3.

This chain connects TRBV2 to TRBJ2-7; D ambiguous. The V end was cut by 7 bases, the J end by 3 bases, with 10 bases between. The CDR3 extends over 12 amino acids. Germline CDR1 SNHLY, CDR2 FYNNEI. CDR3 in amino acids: CASTMTGYEQYF. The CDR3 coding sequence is TGTGCCAGCACCATGACTGGCTACGAGCAGTACTTC.

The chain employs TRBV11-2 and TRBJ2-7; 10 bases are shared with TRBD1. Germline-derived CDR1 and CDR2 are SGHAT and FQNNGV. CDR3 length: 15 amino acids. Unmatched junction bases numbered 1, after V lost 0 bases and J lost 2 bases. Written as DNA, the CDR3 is TGTGCCAGCAGCTTAGAAGGGACAGGGGCCTACGAGCAGTACTTC. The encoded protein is CASSLEGTGAYEQYF. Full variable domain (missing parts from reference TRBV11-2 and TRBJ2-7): EAGVAQSPRYKIIEKRQSVAFWCNPISGHATLYWYQQILGQGPKLLIQFQNNGVVDDSQLPKDRFSAERLKGVDSTLKIQPAKLEDSAVYLCASSLEGTGAYEQYFGPGTRLTVT.

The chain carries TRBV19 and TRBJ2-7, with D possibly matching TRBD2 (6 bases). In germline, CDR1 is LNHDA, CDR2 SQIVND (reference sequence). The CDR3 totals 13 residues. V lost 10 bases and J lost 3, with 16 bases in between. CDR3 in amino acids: CATAGSTHYEQYF. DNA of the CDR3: TGTGCCACCGCCGGGAGCACTCACTACGAGCAGTACTTC.

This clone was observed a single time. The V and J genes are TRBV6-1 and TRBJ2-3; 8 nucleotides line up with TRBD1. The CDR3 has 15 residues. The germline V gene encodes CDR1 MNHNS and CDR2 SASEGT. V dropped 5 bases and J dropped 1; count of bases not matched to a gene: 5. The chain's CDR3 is CASSPGQGRTDTQYF. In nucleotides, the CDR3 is TGTGCCAGCAGTCCCGGACAGGGACGCACAGATACGCAGTATTTT.

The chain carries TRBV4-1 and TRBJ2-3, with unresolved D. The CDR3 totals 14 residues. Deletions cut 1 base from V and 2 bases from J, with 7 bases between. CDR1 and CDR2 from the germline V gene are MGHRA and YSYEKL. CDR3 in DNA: TGCGCCAGCAGCCAAGTTCAAAACACAGATACGCAGTATTTT. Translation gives CASSQVQNTDTQYF.

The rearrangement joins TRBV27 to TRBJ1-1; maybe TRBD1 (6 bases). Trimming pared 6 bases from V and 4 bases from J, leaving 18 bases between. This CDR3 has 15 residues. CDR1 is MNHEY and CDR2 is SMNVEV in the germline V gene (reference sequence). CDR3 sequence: CASRYYRDKITEAFF. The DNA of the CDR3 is TGTGCCAGCAGATACTATCGGGACAAAATCACTGAAGCTTTCTTT.

CDR3 sequence: CASSLRTGLSPLHF. CDR3 nucleotides: TGTGCCAGCAGTTTGCGGACAGGCCTTTCACCCCTCCACTTT. J is TRBJ1-6 and V is TRBV28, with 7 bases identical to TRBD1. The CDR3 extends over 14 amino acids. V lost 3 bases, J lost 9 bases, and 5 bases stayed unmatched. CDR1 MDHEN and CDR2 SYDVKM come from the germline V gene.

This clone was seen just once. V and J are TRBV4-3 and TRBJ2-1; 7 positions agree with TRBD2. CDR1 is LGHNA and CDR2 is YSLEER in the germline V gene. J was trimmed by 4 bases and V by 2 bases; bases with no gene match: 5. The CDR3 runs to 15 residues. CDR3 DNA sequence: TGCGCCAGCAGCCAATCTTCTAGCGGTTACAATGAGCAGTTCTTC. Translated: CASSQSSSGYNEQFF.

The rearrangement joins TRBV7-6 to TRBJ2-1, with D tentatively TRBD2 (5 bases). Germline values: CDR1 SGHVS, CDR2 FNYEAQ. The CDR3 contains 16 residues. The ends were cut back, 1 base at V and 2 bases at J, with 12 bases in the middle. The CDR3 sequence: CASSLEFERTYNEQFF. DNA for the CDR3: TGTGCCAGCAGCTTAGAATTCGAGCGGACCTACAATGAGCAGTTCTTC.

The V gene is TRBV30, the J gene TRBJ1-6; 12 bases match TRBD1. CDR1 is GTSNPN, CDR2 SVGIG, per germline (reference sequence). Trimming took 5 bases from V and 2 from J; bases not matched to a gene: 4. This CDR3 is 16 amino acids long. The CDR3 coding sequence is TGTGCCTGGGGGACAGGGGGCGCCCCCTATAATTCACCCCTCCACTTT. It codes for CAWGTGGAPYNSPLHF.

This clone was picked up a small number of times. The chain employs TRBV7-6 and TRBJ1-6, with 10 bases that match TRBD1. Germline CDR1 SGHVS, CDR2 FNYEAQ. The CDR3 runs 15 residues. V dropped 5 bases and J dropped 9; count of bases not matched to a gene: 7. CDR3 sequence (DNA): TGTGCCAGCAGCCCGCAGGACAGGGGGAGTTCACCCCTCCACTTT. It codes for CASSPQDRGSSPLHF.

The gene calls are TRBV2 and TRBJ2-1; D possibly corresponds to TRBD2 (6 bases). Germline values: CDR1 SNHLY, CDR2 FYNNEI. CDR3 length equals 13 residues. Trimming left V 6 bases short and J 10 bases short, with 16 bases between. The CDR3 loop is CASSLAPRTEQFF. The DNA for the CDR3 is TGTGCCAGCAGCCTAGCGCCCCGAACCGAGCAGTTCTTC.